The 5 T cell receptor beta chains in this list originate from one sample, sequenced in a study of T cells in pancreatic ductal adenocarcinoma. No neoadjuvant therapy was given to the selected pancreatic ductal adenocarcinoma patients before their surgery. Method: immunoSEQ multiplex PCR; TCRdb's copy keeps in-frame clones and lacks some. The sample includes roughly 31,000 clones, 85% to 95% of them seen just once. The material sequenced was PBMCs. These receptor sequences come from a human donor with pancreatic ductal adenocarcinoma.

J is TRBJ2-3 and V is TRBV30; 9 nucleotides line up with TRBD2. The V gene's germline CDR1 is GTSNPN and CDR2 SVGIG (reference sequence). The trim removed 4 bases at V and 2 bases at J, leaving 4 bases unmatched. The CDR3 is 14 residues long. CDR3: CAWTSGTNTDTQYF. The CDR3 nucleotides read TGTGCCTGGACTAGCGGGACTAACACAGATACGCAGTATTTT.

About this clone: This sample also contains other DNA sequences that code for the same CDR3. The rearrangement links TRBV4-2 to TRBJ2-1; D is possibly TRBD2 (5 bases). With 4 bases removed from V and 6 bases from J, the gap between germline ends came to 7 bases. CDR3 size: 12 residues. Germline lookup yields CDR1 LGHNA and CDR2 YNFKEQ. CDR3 residues: CASSRGGNEQFF. As DNA, the CDR3 is TGTGCCAGCAGCCGCGGAGGCAATGAGCAGTTCTTC.

On this clone itself: Sequence at one end of the junction differs from germline and may be a read error. This chain uses TRBV5-4 with TRBJ2-7; 7 bases align to TRBD1. The CDR3 spans 12 residues. Germline V gene lookup returns CDR1 SGHNT and CDR2 YYREEE (reference sequence). CDR3 DNA: TGTGCCAGCAGCTCGGACAGGTGGGGTACGGACTTC. It encodes CASSSDRWGTDF.

V and J are TRBV28 and TRBJ1-3; D remains ambiguous. Trimming stripped 8 bases from V and 4 bases from J, with 9 bases between. CDR3 size: 12 residues. Germline lookup yields CDR1 MDHEN and CDR2 SYDVKM. The CDR3 here is CASAQQGNTIYF. The CDR3 bases are TGTGCCAGCGCCCAGCAGGGAAACACCATATATTTT.

This chain connects TRBV7-2 to TRBJ1-2; D is possibly TRBD1 (6 bases). V dropped 5 bases and J dropped 8 bases, with 15 bases sitting between them. Germline V gene lookup returns CDR1 SGHTA and CDR2 FQGNSA. The CDR3 covers 13 residues. CDR3 in DNA: TGTGCCAGCAGCCTCGGACAGCGTGACGGCTACACCTTC. This translates into CASSLGQRDGYTF.